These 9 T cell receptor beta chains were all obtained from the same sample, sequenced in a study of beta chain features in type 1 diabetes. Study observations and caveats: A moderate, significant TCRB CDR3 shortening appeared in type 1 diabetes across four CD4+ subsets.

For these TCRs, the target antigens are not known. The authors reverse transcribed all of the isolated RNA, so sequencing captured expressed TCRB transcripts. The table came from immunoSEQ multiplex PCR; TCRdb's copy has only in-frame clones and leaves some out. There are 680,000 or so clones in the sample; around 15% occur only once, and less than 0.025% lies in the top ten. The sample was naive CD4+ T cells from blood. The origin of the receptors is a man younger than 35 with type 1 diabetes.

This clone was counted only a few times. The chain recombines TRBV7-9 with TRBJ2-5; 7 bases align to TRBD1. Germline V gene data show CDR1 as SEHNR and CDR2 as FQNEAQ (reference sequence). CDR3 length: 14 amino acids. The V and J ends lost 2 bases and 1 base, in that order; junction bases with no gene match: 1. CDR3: CASSLTGAQETQYF. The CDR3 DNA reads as TGTGCCAGCAGCTTAACAGGGGCCCAAGAGACCCAGTACTTC.

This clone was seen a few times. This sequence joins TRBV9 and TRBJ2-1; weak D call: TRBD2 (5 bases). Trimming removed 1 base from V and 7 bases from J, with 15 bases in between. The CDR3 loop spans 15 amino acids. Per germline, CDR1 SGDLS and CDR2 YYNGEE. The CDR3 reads CASSVLAALGNEQFF. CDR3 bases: TGTGCCAGCAGCGTACTAGCAGCCCTCGGGAATGAGCAGTTCTTC.

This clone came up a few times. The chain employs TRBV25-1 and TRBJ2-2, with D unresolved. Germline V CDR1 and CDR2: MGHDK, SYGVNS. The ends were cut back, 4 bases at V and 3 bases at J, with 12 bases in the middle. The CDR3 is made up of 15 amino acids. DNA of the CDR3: TGTGCCAGCAGTGCACACTACAGAGACACCGGGGAGCTGTTTTTT. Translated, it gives CASSAHYRDTGELFF.

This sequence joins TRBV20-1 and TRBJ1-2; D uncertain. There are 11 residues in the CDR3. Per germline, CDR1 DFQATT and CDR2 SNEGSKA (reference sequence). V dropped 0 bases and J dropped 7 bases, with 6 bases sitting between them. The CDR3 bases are TGCAGTGCTAGAGATCAGCTTGGCTACACCTTC. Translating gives CSARDQLGYTF.

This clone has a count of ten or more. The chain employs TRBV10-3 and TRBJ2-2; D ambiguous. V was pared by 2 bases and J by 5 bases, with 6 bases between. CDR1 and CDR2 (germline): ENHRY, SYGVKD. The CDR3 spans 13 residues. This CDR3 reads CAISETDTGELFF. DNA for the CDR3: TGTGCCATCAGTGAGACCGATACCGGGGAGCTGTTTTTT.

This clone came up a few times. CDR3 in DNA: TGTGCCACCAGCAGAGGGGCGCCCCAAGAGACCCAGTACTTC. Residues: CATSRGAPQETQYF. J is TRBJ2-5 and V is TRBV15; D not resolved. Germline CDR1 is LNHNV and CDR2 is YYDKDF (reference sequence). V dropped 1 base and J dropped 1 base, with 7 bases sitting between them. The CDR3 loop spans 14 amino acids.

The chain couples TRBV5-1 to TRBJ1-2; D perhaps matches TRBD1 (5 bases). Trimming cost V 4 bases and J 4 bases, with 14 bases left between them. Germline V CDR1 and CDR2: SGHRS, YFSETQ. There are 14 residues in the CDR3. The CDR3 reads CASSPDTNGYGYTF. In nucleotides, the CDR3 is TGCGCCAGCAGCCCGGACACTAATGGCTATGGCTACACCTTC.

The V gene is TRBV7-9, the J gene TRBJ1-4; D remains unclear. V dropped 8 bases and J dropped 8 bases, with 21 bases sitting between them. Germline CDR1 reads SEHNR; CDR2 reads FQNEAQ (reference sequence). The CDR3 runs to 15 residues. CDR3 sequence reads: CASCRAVEIQEKLFF. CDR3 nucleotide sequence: TGTGCCAGCTGCCGAGCCGTGGAGATACAGGAAAAACTGTTTTTT. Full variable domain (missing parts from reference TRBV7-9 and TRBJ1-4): DTGVSQNPRHKITKRGQNVTFRCDPISEHNRLYWYRQTLGQGPEFLTYFQNEAQLEKSRLLSDRFSAERPKGSFSTLEIQRTEQGDSAMYLCASCRAVEIQEKLFFGSGTQLSVL.

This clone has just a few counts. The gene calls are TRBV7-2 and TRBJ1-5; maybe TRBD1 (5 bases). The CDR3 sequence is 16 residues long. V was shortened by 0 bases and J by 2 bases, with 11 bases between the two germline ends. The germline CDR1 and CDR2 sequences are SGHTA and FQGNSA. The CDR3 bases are TGTGCCAGCAGCTTAGCGGGCAGGGACGGCAATCAGCCCCAGCATTTT. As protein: CASSLAGRDGNQPQHF.